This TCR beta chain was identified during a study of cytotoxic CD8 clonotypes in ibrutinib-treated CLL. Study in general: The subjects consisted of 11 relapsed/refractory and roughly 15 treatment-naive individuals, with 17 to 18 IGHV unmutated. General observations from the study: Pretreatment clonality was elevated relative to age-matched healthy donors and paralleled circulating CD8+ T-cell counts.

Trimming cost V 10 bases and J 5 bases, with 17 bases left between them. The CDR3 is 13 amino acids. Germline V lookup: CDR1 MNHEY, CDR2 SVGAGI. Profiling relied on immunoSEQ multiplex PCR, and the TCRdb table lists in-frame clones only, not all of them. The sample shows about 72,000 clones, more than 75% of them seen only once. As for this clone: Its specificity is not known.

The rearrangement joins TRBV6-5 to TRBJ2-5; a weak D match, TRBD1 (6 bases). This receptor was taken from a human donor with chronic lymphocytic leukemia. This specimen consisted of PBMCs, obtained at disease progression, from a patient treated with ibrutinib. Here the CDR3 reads CANHTGIWETQYF. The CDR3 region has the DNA TGTGCCAACCACACAGGGATTTGGGAGACCCAGTACTTC.